The present entry profiles one TCR beta chain with its context. Its ends do not fully match the called genes, so a read error is possible. Sequencing was done on patients that had shown CD8+CD57+ cell expansion by flow cytometry. The use of genomic DNA as template underpinned the TCR beta VDJ and CDR3 profiling. TCRdb re-analysed the reads in MiXCR, keeping a single row per CDR3 protein. The top ten clones hold roughly 1.2% of a sample with under 350,000 distinct CDR3 sequences, approximately 57% of them seen once. This record belongs to a study of CD8+CD57+ T cells in acquired aplastic anemia. CDR1 is SSHAT, CDR2 FNYEAQ, per germline (reference sequence). CDR3 length: 13 amino acids.

The rearrangement joins TRBV7-7 to TRBJ2-5, with D hard to call. The sequence was collected from a human donor with aplastic anemia. Specimen: sorted CD4+, CD8+, or CD8+CD57+ T cells (not recorded which) from PBMCs. The CDR3 loop reads CASSSERQETQYF. The CDR3, as DNA: TGTGCTAGCAGCTCAGAGCGCCAAGAGACCCAGTACTTC.